This entry is about one T cell receptor beta chain. Its antigen has not been determined. Base qualities are not provided; no much larger clone lies one nucleotide away. The time point label, as the study defines it: 40 to 45 days after influenza vaccine administration. These data are taken from a study of response to subunit inactivated influenza vaccine (dated by TCRdb to between 2018 and 2020). Background on the whole study: Deep quantitative T cell receptor repertoire profiling was used in the study to track responses to a trivalent subunit inactivated influenza vaccine. Paper-wide results and their limitations: According to the authors, only a limited number of new T cells may be recruited by each seasonal influenza vaccination.

The CDR3, cysteine through phenylalanine, is 15 amino acids long. The CDR3 DNA has 45 bases and is translated from base 1. V and J are truncated by 5 bases and 0 bases respectively, leaving an intervening sequence of 11 bases. In the germline V gene, CDR1 corresponds to SGHTA and CDR2 to FQGNSA. Libraries were prepared through RT-PCR. The sequencer was an Illumina HiSeq 2500. TCRdb reprocessing: public reads trimmed at Q25 with fastp, clones called with MiXCR, in-frame beta chains kept. Identical CDR3 protein sequences are pooled into one entry, listed with their most common genes and DNA. A total of fewer than 700,000 distinct CDR3 sequences appear in this sample, 10% to 15% of them only once. The ten top clones hold about an eighth of the sample.

The chain joins TRBV7-2 to TRBJ2-4; the D gene is perhaps TRBD1, from 6 matching bases. The material sequenced was PBMCs from blood, taken roughly 47 days after vaccination. The receptor was derived from a man in his forties or fifties who received an inactivated influenza vaccine. Donor details come from another sample of the same person, matched by shared clones. The CDR3 has the sequence CASSLTGVAKNIQYF. The base sequence is TGTGCCAGCAGCCTGACAGGCGTAGCCAAAAACATTCAGTACTTC.